This T cell receptor beta chain was recovered during a study of blood T cell repertoires in COVID-19 (dated by TCRdb to the early 2020s). Context from the whole study: Samples from collaborators originated in the United States, Italy and Spain and spanned both the acute and convalescent phases of COVID-19. A freely available public database, intended as a resource for researchers studying the immune response to SARS-CoV-2, is where the repertoires were released. Where available, HLA class I and class II types were taken from metadata supplied by the sample provider and were not determined by assay-based typing. A de-identified subject ID, COVID-19 status, age in years and sex were almost always included in the sample metadata. Subjects who had been exposed to COVID-19, were actively infected with it, or had recovered from it provided the deeply sampled blood TCRbeta repertoires that made up the dataset. The samples were drawn from the first 160 participants of the ongoing ImmuneRACE study and from under 1,500 subjects provided by 6 global collaborators. The prospective study material was composed of cDNA or gDNA derived from T cells, B-cell-depleted T cells, or PBMCs. On the study overall, not on this receptor specifically: Clinical and demographic metadata were provided uncurated, with the amount varying by source and participant.

The V and J ends are trimmed by 1 base and 5 bases, leaving 6 bases between them. Including the terminal cysteine and phenylalanine, the CDR3 comprises 13 residues. Just CDR3 DNA is preserved here, 39 bases in frame from base 1. The germline V gene (reference sequence) gives CDR1 as SGHAT and CDR2 as FQDESV. The immunoSEQ Assay, a bias-controlled multiplex PCR, was used to amplify TCRbeta CDR3 regions from genomic DNA. Under the source paper's analysis protocol: The number of nucleated cells in each sample was estimated from the amplification of reference gene primers within the assay. Sequence reads were collapsed and filtered to measure the absolute abundance of every unique TCRbeta CDR3 rearrangement. For each sample, productive Simpson clonality was calculated as the square root of Simpson's diversity index over productive rearrangements. The table comes from immuneACCESS by way of TCRdb, which keeps in-frame sequences with V and J called. Part of the clones is missing from these tables; in studies checked, under half for an unresolved V gene and the rest for unknown reasons. The V and J calls and clone size come from that table; D and trimming were worked out from the DNA. In all, the sample holds some 320,000 clones, and around 87% of those were seen once. The ten largest clones take up approximately 8% of the sample.

As regards this clone: Its binding antigen is unknown. No much larger clonotype is one base removed from it; base qualities were not supplied.

Samples from volunteer blood donors who had recovered from COVID-19 were contributed by a second Seattle source. Whole blood was collected in K2EDTA tubes by collaborating institutions according to the institutions' own protocols. For TCRbeta analysis, collaborator samples were shipped as frozen whole blood, as isolated PBMCs, or as DNA extracted from either sample type. The sample was peripheral blood. The clonotype was recovered from a woman in her forties or fifties who had recovered from COVID-19. Recombination joined TRBV11-1 with TRBJ2-1; TRBD2 is a weak D gene call, 5 bases matching. The nucleotides are TGTGCCAGCAGCTTAGGACTAAACAATGAGCAGTTCTTC. Its protein is CASSLGLNNEQFF.